This TCR beta chain was identified in a study of identical twins. TCRdb analysed the 5' RACE reads with MiXCR anew, one entry per CDR3 protein. The table lists roughly 1.6 million distinct CDR3 sequences, around 33% of them singletons. Findings and caveats of the study: A lower insertion count was a feature of abundant cord blood beta clonotypes, with no such feature in memory repertoires.

Comment on this clonotype: Its specificity is not known.

CDR1 and CDR2 (germline): MGHRA, YSYEKL. V lost 4 bases, J lost 7 bases, and 10 bases lay in between. The CDR3 length is 13 residues. The chain joins TRBV4-1 to TRBJ1-4; D might be TRBD1 (5 bases). This clonotype originated in a newborn girl in good health. Sequenced input: cord blood. The CDR3 reads CASSLMRGEKLFF. The CDR3 DNA follows: TGCGCCAGCAGCCTCATGAGGGGTGAAAAACTGTTTTTT.